These T cell receptor beta chains were read from a single sample in a study of cytotoxic CD8 clonotypes in ibrutinib-treated CLL. Clones were read by immunoSEQ multiplex PCR, and TCRdb kept only the in-frame ones, dropping some. The sample lists 130,000 to 150,000 clones; about 80% were seen once. This specimen consisted of PBMCs, obtained after 12 months of ibrutinib treatment. These receptors all stem from a human donor with chronic lymphocytic leukemia. Both conserved end residues are part of each CDR3. The D gene is left open where the match is weak. Not all rows give a size; the values are once, few, many and, for expanded clones, a class.

abundance	d_gene	v_gene	j_gene	CDR3nt	CDR3aa
few	NA	TRBV14	TRBJ2-7	TGTGCCAGCAGCCAAGCTTATCCGGCAAGCTCCTACGAGCAGTACTTC	CASSQAYPASSYEQYF
NA	NA	TRBV13	TRBJ2-5	TGTGCCAGCAGCCGACGGACTGTAGAGACCCAGTACTTC	CASSRRTVETQYF
NA	NA	TRBV12-5	TRBJ1-1	TGTGCTAGTGGGGGAAGCGGGTTTGAAGCTTTCTTT	CASGGSGFEAFF
NA	TRBD1	TRBV11-2	TRBJ2-7	TGTGCCAGCAACCGACAGGGCTACGAGCAGTACTTC	CASNRQGYEQYF
once	TRBD2	TRBV18	TRBJ2-1	TGTGCCAGCTCACTCATTAGCGGGAGCTCCTACAATGAGCAGTTCTTC	CASSLISGSSYNEQFF
NA	NA	TRBV7-9	TRBJ2-7	TGTGCCAGCAGCTTAGGCTCTGTGGACGAGCAGTACTTC	CASSLGSVDEQYF
NA	TRBD1	TRBV11-3	TRBJ2-1	TGTGCCAGCAGCTTAGAGGGACAGTCTCCCTACAATGAGCAGTTCTTC	CASSLEGQSPYNEQFF
NA	NA	TRBV6-5	TRBJ1-1	TGTGCCAGCAGTTACGCCACCTCGAACACTGAAGCTTTCTTT	CASSYATSNTEAFF
NA	TRBD2	TRBV5-4	TRBJ2-5	TGTGCCAGCAGCGGAAAAACTAGCGACCAAGAGACCCAGTACTTC	CASSGKTSDQETQYF
NA	TRBD2	TRBV28	TRBJ2-7	TGTGCCAGCAGATATAGCGGGAGCGACTACGAGCAGTACTTC	CASRYSGSDYEQYF
NA	TRBD1	TRBV10-3	TRBJ1-2	TGTGCCATCAGTGAGTCGTTGGCAGGGGGCGAGAGCTACACCTTC	CAISESLAGGESYTF
NA	TRBD2	TRBV19	TRBJ2-5	TGTGCCAGTAGTATCGGACTAGCGGGGGGAGAGACCCAGTACTTC	CASSIGLAGGETQYF
few	NA	TRBV6-1	TRBJ2-1	TGTGCCAGCAGTGAAACTTTGGGGCCCAATGAGCAGTTCTTC	CASSETLGPNEQFF
NA	NA	TRBV7-9	TRBJ2-7	TGTGCCAGCAGCAGCAAGGACAGCACCTACGAGCAGTACTTC	CASSSKDSTYEQYF
NA	NA	TRBV20-1	TRBJ2-7	TGCAGTGCTAGATCTTACGAGCAGTACTTC	CSARSYEQYF
NA	NA	TRBV19	TRBJ1-1	TGTGCCAGTCGATACCAAGGTGGGTTGAACACTGAAGCTTTCTTT	CASRYQGGLNTEAFF
NA	NA	TRBV2	TRBJ2-7	TGTGCCAGCATCTACGGATCCTACGAGCAGTACTTC	CASIYGSYEQYF
NA	TRBD1	TRBV15	TRBJ2-1	TGTGCCACCAGCCAAAGGACAGGGGATTTTCAATGGTTCTTC	CATSQRTGDFQWFF
NA	TRBD2	TRBV5-6	TRBJ2-4	TGTGCCAGCAGCTTAATTAGCGGGATGGGAAACATTCAGTACTTC	CASSLISGMGNIQYF
NA	TRBD2	TRBV7-2	TRBJ2-7	TGTGCCAGCAGCTTTGGGGTAGCGGGAGGCTACGAGCAGTACTTC	CASSFGVAGGYEQYF
NA	NA	TRBV7-3	TRBJ2-2	TGTGCCAGCAGCTTAAGAGGGGGGAACACCGGGGAGCTGTTTTTT	CASSLRGGNTGELFF
NA	TRBD1	TRBV6-5	TRBJ1-1	TGTGCCAGCAGTTACCCCCGGACAGGGGGCACGACTGAAGCTTTCTTT	CASSYPRTGGTTEAFF
NA	NA	TRBV5-6	TRBJ2-1	TGTGCCAGCAGCTCAGCCGACAGTACCTACAATGAGCAGTTCTTC	CASSSADSTYNEQFF
NA	NA	TRBV6-1	TRBJ2-7	TGTGCCAGCACATTTGGTCAAGTTGGGGGCGAGCAGTACTTC	CASTFGQVGGEQYF
NA	NA	TRBV18	TRBJ2-7	TGTGCCAGCTCACCAAATTTTGGCTCCTACGAGCAGTACTTC	CASSPNFGSYEQYF
NA	TRBD1	TRBV30	TRBJ1-2	TGTGCCTGGAGTGGCGGGACAGGGAGCGGCTATGGCTACACCTTC	CAWSGGTGSGYGYTF
NA	NA	TRBV28	TRBJ1-1	TGTGCCAGCAGTTTAAGTTGGTTACAAGTTTTCTTT	CASSLSWLQVFF
few	TRBD2	TRBV27	TRBJ2-1	TGTGCCAGCAGTAAGACTAGCGGGGCCTACAATGAGCAGTTCTTC	CASSKTSGAYNEQFF
NA	NA	TRBV5-1	TRBJ1-1	TGCGCCAGCAACGGACAGTCGGGCACTGAAGCTTTCTTT	CASNGQSGTEAFF
NA	TRBD1	TRBV10-3	TRBJ1-4	TGTGCCATCAACCGACAGGGTCCATCTGCAACTAATGAAAAACTGTTTTTT	CAINRQGPSATNEKLFF
NA	NA	TRBV6-5	TRBJ2-7	TGTGCCAGCAGTTACTCGGAACTCTCCTACGAGCAGTACTTC	CASSYSELSYEQYF
once	TRBD2	TRBV5-1	TRBJ2-5	TGCGCCAGCAGCCAGGGACTAGCGGGAGGGCAAGAGACCCAGTACTTC	CASSQGLAGGQETQYF
NA	TRBD1	TRBV14	TRBJ1-3	TGTGCCAGCAGCCAAATCGACAGGGCACCTGGAAACACCATATATTTT	CASSQIDRAPGNTIYF
NA	TRBD2	TRBV7-2	TRBJ2-7	TGTGCCAGCCGAAGGGGATCTAGCGGGGCCTACGAGCAGTACTTC	CASRRGSSGAYEQYF
once	TRBD2	TRBV7-2	TRBJ2-3	TGTGCCAGCAGCTTTATCGGCAAAGCGGGAGGTAGAGGCACAGATACGCAGTATTTT	CASSFIGKAGGRGTDTQYF
once	NA	TRBV14	TRBJ2-7	TGTGCCAGCAGCCAAGTCAGGGGCCCCTTTGAGGAGCAGTACTTC	CASSQVRGPFEEQYF